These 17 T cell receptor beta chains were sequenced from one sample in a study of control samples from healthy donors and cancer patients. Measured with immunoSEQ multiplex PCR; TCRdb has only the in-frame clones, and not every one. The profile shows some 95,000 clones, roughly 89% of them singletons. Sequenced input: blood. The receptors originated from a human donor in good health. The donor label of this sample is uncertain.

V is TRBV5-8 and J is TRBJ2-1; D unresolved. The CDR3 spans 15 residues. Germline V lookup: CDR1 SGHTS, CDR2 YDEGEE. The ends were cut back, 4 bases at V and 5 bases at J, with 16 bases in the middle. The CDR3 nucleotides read TGTGCCAGCAGCCCGGACGGTTCTTCCCACAATGAGCAGTTCTTC. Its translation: CASSPDGSSHNEQFF.

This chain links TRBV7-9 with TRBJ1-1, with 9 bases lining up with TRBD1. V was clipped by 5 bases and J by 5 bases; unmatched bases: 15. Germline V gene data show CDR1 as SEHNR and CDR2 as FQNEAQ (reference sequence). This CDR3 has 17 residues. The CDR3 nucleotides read TGTGCCAGCAGCCATTCCGCCGGACAGGGGATATGGACTGAAGCTTTCTTT. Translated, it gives CASSHSAGQGIWTEAFF.

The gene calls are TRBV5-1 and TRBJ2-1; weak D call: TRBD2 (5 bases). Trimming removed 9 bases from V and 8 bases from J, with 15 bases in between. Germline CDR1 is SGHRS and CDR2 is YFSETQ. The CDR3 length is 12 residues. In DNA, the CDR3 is TGCGCCACCAGAGCGGTAGGCCATGAGCAGTTCTTC. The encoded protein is CATRAVGHEQFF.

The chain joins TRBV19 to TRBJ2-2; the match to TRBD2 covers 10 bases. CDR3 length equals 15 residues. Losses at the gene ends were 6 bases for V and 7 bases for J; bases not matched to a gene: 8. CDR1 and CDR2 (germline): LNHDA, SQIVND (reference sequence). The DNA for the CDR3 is TGTGCCAGTAGCCAGGGACTAGCGAGTGGCGGGGAGCTGTTTTTT. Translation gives CASSQGLASGGELFF.

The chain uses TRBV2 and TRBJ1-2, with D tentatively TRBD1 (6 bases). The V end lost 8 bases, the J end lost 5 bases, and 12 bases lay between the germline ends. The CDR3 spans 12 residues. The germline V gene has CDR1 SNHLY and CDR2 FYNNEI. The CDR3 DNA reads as TGTGCCAGCGGGGGGACACCGTATGGCTACACCTTC. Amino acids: CASGGTPYGYTF.

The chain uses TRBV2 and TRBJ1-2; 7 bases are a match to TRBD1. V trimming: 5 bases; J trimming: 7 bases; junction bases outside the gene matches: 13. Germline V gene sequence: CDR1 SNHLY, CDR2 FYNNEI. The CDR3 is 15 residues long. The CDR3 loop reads CASSPLRRGIGGYTF. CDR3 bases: TGTGCCAGCAGTCCTCTTCGCAGGGGGATTGGTGGCTACACCTTC.

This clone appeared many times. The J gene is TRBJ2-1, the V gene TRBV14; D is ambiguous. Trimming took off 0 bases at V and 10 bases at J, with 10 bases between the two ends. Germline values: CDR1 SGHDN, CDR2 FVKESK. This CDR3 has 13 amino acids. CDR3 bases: TGTGCCAGCAGCCAAGATTTAGCAGGCGAGCAGTTCTTC. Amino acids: CASSQDLAGEQFF. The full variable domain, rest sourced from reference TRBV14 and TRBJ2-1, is EAGVTQFPSHSVIEKGQTVTLRCDPISGHDNLYWYRRVMGKEIKFLLHFVKESKQDESGMPNNRFLAERTGGTYSTLKVQPAELEDSGVYFCASSQDLAGEQFFGPGTRLTVL.

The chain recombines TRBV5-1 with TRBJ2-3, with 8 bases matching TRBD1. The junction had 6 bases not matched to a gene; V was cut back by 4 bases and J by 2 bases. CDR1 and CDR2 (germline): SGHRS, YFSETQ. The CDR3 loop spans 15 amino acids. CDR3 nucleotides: TGCGCCAGCAGCCTGCAGGGGGCGTACACAGATACGCAGTATTTT. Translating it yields CASSLQGAYTDTQYF. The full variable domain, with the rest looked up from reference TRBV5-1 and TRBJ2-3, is KAGVTQTPRYLIKTRGQQVTLSCSPISGHRSVSWYQQTPGQGLQFLFEYFSETQRNKGNFPGRFSGRQFSNSRSEMNVSTLELGDSALYLCASSLQGAYTDTQYFGPGTRLTVL.

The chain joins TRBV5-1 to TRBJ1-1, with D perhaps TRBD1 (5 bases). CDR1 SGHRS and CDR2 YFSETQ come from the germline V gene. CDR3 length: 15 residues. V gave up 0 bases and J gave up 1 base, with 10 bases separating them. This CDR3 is CASSLVSGKNTEAFF. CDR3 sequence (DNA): TGCGCCAGCAGCTTGGTGTCAGGGAAGAACACTGAAGCTTTCTTT. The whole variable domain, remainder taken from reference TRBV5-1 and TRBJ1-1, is KAGVTQTPRYLIKTRGQQVTLSCSPISGHRSVSWYQQTPGQGLQFLFEYFSETQRNKGNFPGRFSGRQFSNSRSEMNVSTLELGDSALYLCASSLVSGKNTEAFFGQGTRLTVV.

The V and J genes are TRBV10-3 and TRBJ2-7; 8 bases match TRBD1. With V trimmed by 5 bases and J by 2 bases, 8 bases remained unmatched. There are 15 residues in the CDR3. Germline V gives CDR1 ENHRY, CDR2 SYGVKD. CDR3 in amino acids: CAISSDRGSPYEQYF. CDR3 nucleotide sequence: TGTGCCATCAGTTCCGACAGGGGTTCCCCCTACGAGCAGTACTTC.

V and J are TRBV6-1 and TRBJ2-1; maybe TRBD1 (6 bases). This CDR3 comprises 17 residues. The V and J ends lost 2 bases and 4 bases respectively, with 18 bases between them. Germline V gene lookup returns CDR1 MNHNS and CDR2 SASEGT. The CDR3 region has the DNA TGTGCCAGCAGTGAATGGGACATTGGGAAGGGTTACAATGAGCAGTTCTTC. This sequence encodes CASSEWDIGKGYNEQFF.

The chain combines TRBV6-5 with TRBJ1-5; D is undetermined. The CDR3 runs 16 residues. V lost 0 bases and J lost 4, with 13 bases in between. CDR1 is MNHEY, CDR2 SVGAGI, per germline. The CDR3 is CASSYSRHSGNQPQHF. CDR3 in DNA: TGTGCCAGCAGTTACTCGCGGCACAGCGGTAATCAGCCCCAGCATTTT.

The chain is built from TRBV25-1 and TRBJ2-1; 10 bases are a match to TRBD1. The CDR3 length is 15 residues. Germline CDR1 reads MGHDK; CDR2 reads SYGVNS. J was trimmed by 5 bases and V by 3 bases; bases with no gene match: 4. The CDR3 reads CASSEGTGANNEQFF. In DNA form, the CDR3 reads TGTGCCAGCAGTGAGGGGACAGGGGCCAACAATGAGCAGTTCTTC.

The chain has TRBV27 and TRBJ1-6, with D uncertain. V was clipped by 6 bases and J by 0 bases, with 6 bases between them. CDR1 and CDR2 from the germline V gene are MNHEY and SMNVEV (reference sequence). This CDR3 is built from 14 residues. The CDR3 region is CASSRFSYNSPLHF. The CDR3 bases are TGTGCCAGCAGCCGGTTCTCCTATAATTCACCCCTCCACTTT.

CDR3 sequence reads: CATSRAGTGGYEQYF. The CDR3 DNA sequence: TGTGCCACCAGCAGAGCCGGGACAGGGGGTTACGAGCAGTACTTC. The chain links TRBV15 to TRBJ2-7, with 11 bases that match TRBD1. From germline, CDR1 is LNHNV and CDR2 YYDKDF (reference sequence). The J segment lost 4 bases and the V segment lost 1 base, leaving 3 bases of the junction unmatched. This CDR3 is built from 15 residues.

CDR3 sequence reads: CASSTTRTGGLRNQPQHF. Here the CDR3 DNA reads TGTGCCAGTAGTACCACAAGGACAGGGGGCCTACGTAATCAGCCCCAGCATTTT. The chain carries TRBV19 and TRBJ1-5, with TRBD1 identical over 11 bases. The CDR3 has 18 amino acids. V lost 4 bases and J lost 4; bases outside the gene matches: 12. Germline-derived CDR1 and CDR2 are LNHDA and SQIVND (reference sequence). Full variable domain (missing parts from reference TRBV19 and TRBJ1-5): DGGITQSPKYLFRKEGQNVTLSCEQNLNHDAMYWYRQDPGQGLRLIYYSQIVNDFQKGDIAEGYSVSREKKESFPLTVTSAQKNPTAFYLCASSTTRTGGLRNQPQHFGDGTRLSIL.

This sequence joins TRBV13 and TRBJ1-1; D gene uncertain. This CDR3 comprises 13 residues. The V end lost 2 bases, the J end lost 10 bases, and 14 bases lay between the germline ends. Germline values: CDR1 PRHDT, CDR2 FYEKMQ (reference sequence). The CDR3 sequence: CASSLPPAGGAFF. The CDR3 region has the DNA TGTGCCAGCAGCTTACCCCCCGCAGGTGGAGCTTTCTTT.